The 24 T cell receptor beta chains below come from one sample, sequenced in a study of CD8 T cells in ankylosing spondylitis. TCRdb passed the 5' RACE reads through MiXCR, listing each CDR3 protein once. This table holds roughly 86,000 distinct CDR3 sequences, 7.5% to 9% found once. The sample comprised blood, either unsorted or a sorted T cell fraction (not recorded which). The receptors were sampled from a male donor with ankylosing spondylitis or in good health (not recorded which).

This clonotype appeared many times. The chain couples TRBV11-1 to TRBJ2-2; tentatively, D is TRBD1 (6 bases). CDR3 length: 16 amino acids. Trimming pared 2 bases from V and 1 base from J, leaving 11 bases between. The V gene's germline CDR1 is SGHAT and CDR2 FQDESV (reference sequence). The CDR3 region is CASSLRRGQNTGELFF. The CDR3 nucleotides read TGTGCCAGCAGCTTACGCAGGGGTCAGAACACCGGGGAGCTGTTTTTT.

This clonotype was recorded at least ten times. The chain links TRBV14 to TRBJ2-1, with D hard to call. V was cut by 2 bases and J by 12 bases, with 11 bases left in between. CDR1 and CDR2 (germline): SGHDN, FVKESK. This CDR3 region has 12 residues. CDR3 nucleotides: TGTGCCAGCAGCCAACTCATGGGCAGGCAGTTCTTC. Encoded protein: CASSQLMGRQFF.

This clonotype showed up many times. The chain carries TRBV5-1 and TRBJ2-5; no reliable D call. CDR1 SGHRS and CDR2 YFSETQ come from the germline V gene. There are 16 residues in the CDR3. V was trimmed by 4 bases and J by 4 bases, leaving 20 bases between them. The CDR3 DNA follows: TGCGCCAGCAGCCAGGCTCGAGGTTTGAAGGGAGAGACCCAGTACTTC. Residues: CASSQARGLKGETQYF.

At least ten counts were recorded for this clonotype. The chain links TRBV7-3 to TRBJ1-1; D might be TRBD1 (5 bases). Germline assignment: CDR1 SGHTA and CDR2 FQGTGA. V dropped 5 bases and J dropped 4 bases, with 11 bases sitting between them. This CDR3 comprises 13 residues. The DNA for the CDR3 is TGTGCCAGCAGCCCCCGGGGGAGCACTGAAGCTTTCTTT. This gives the protein CASSPRGSTEAFF.

The chain is built from TRBV24-1 and TRBJ2-1; D is undetermined. CDR1 and CDR2 from the germline V gene are KGHDR and SFDVKD. CDR3 length equals 13 residues. V was shortened by 6 bases and J by 7 bases, with 12 bases between the two germline ends. CDR3 coding DNA: TGTGCCACCAGTACCCAGGTGGGGAATGAGCAGTTCTTC. This gives the protein CATSTQVGNEQFF.

This clonotype was seen ten or more times. J is TRBJ1-5 and V is TRBV28; D may be TRBD1 (5 bases). The V and J ends lost 5 bases and 6 bases respectively, with 14 bases between them. Germline V gene lookup returns CDR1 MDHEN and CDR2 SYDVKM. The CDR3 has 14 amino acids. The CDR3 is CASSARDPGQPQHF. The CDR3, as DNA: TGTGCCAGCAGTGCCCGGGACCCCGGTCAGCCCCAGCATTTT.

This clonotype was seen ten or more times. In nucleotides, the CDR3 is TGTGCCAGCAGTTATTCCGGGACAGAGAACACTGAAGCTTTCTTT. Encoded protein: CASSYSGTENTEAFF. This rearrangement joins TRBV6-5 to TRBJ1-1; the match to TRBD1 covers 7 bases. Germline-derived CDR1 and CDR2 are MNHEY and SVGAGI. V lost 3 bases to trimming and J lost 1 base; unmatched junction nucleotides: 5. The CDR3 is 15 residues long.

The sample holds many counts of this clonotype. The J gene is TRBJ1-5, the V gene TRBV20-1; 8 bases are a match to TRBD1. This CDR3 is 13 amino acids long. With V trimmed by 5 bases and J by 4 bases, 4 bases remained unmatched. Germline V gives CDR1 DFQATT, CDR2 SNEGSKA (reference sequence). The CDR3 nucleotides read TGCAGTGCTCCGGACAGGGAAAATCAGCCCCAGCATTTT. Translating it yields CSAPDRENQPQHF.

The table lists this clonotype with a few counts. V and J are TRBV6-5 and TRBJ2-7; D gene uncertain. V was pared by 2 bases and J by 0 bases, with 11 bases between. Germline V CDR1 and CDR2: MNHEY, SVGAGI. The CDR3 spans 15 residues. Here the CDR3 DNA reads TGTGCCAGCAGTTACAGTGCCGACCCCTCCTACGAGCAGTACTTC. It is translated as CASSYSADPSYEQYF.

This clonotype was counted at least ten times. The chain has TRBV20-1 and TRBJ1-1; possible D gene TRBD1, 6 bases. CDR1 is DFQATT and CDR2 is SNEGSKA in the germline V gene (reference sequence). This CDR3 region has 16 residues. The germline V and J ends were trimmed by 5 bases and 0 bases, with 19 bases remaining between them. CDR3 sequence: CSAESIGGAMNTEAFF. The CDR3 coding sequence is TGCAGTGCTGAATCCATAGGGGGGGCAATGAACACTGAAGCTTTCTTT.

In its sample, this clonotype was seen many times. The J gene is TRBJ2-7, the V gene TRBV7-8; 9 bases align to TRBD2. The CDR3 sequence is 14 residues long. The junction had 5 bases not matched to a gene; V was cut back by 3 bases and J by 5 bases. Germline CDR1 is SGHVS and CDR2 is FQNEAQ. CDR3 DNA: TGTGCCAGCAGCTTTAGCGGGGGTATGAACGAGCAGTACTTC. It encodes CASSFSGGMNEQYF.

The chain couples TRBV7-2 to TRBJ2-7; D possibly corresponds to TRBD2 (6 bases). CDR3 length equals 14 residues. Germline CDR1 and CDR2: SGHTA and FQGNSA. Between the trimmed V and J ends, which lost 3 bases and 5 bases, there was a span of 14 bases. The CDR3 spells CASSLLRGYDEQYF. CDR3 bases: TGTGCCAGCAGCTTGTTGCGGGGCTATGACGAGCAGTACTTC.

The chain links TRBV7-9 to TRBJ1-6, with a possible D match to TRBD1 (5 bases). The CDR3 spans 17 residues. Trimming took 4 bases from V and 0 from J, leaving 13 bases between them. Germline assignment: CDR1 SEHNR and CDR2 FQNEAQ (reference sequence). The CDR3 coding sequence is TGTGCCAGCAGCTCACTGACAGCATTCTCCTATAATTCACCCCTCCACTTT. This translates into CASSSLTAFSYNSPLHF.

This clonotype has ten or more counts. This chain connects TRBV6-5 to TRBJ2-2, with 9 bases that match TRBD1. V dropped 1 base and J dropped 2; count of bases not matched to a gene: 8. Looked up from germline, CDR1 is MNHEY and CDR2 is SVGAGI. This CDR3 contains 18 residues. As DNA, the CDR3 is TGTGCCAGCAGTTACTGGGGACAGGGTTGGGGAAACACCGGGGAGCTGTTTTTT. Its protein is CASSYWGQGWGNTGELFF.

This clonotype was recorded only once. The genes are TRBV3-1 and TRBJ1-2, with D hard to call. This CDR3 has 13 residues. Per the germline V gene, CDR1 is LGHDT and CDR2 is YNNKEL (reference sequence). V lost 1 base to trimming and J lost 7 bases, with 10 bases between them. CDR3 loop: CASSQVSAVGYTF. The CDR3 DNA reads as TGTGCCAGCAGCCAAGTTTCGGCGGTTGGCTACACCTTC.

This clonotype appeared many times. V gene TRBV5-1 combines with J gene TRBJ2-2; maybe TRBD1 (6 bases). V shed 0 bases and J shed 2 bases, with 14 bases lying between them. This CDR3 spans 17 amino acids. Per the germline V gene, CDR1 is SGHRS and CDR2 is YFSETQ. The CDR3 region has the DNA TGCGCCAGCAGCTTGGGGCATAGGGACAAAAACACCGGGGAGCTGTTTTTT. It yields the protein CASSLGHRDKNTGELFF.

This clonotype was recorded at least ten times. The rearrangement links TRBV14 to TRBJ2-1; the D gene could be TRBD1 or TRBD2 (5 bases each). Trimming pared 5 bases from V and 0 bases from J, leaving 11 bases between. The CDR3 covers 15 residues. The germline gives CDR1 SGHDN, CDR2 FVKESK. Here the CDR3 DNA reads TGTGCCAGCAGCTGGGGGAAAAGCTCCTACAATGAGCAGTTCTTC. It is translated as CASSWGKSSYNEQFF.

This clonotype was seen at least ten times. The CDR3, as DNA: TGCAGTGCTAGTAAGGTTACCAGGGGGCGGGGAACTGAAGCTTTCTTT. Amino acid sequence: CSASKVTRGRGTEAFF. This chain links TRBV20-1 with TRBJ1-1; 8 nucleotides line up with TRBD1. J gave up 5 bases and V 3 bases, and 14 bases lay outside the gene matches. Germline values: CDR1 DFQATT, CDR2 SNEGSKA (reference sequence). The CDR3 loop spans 16 amino acids.

The chain combines TRBV2 with TRBJ1-1, with TRBD1 identical over 7 bases. The CDR3 spans 18 residues. The germline gives CDR1 SNHLY, CDR2 FYNNEI. V was pared by 4 bases and J by 1 base, with 15 bases of the junction left unmatched. CDR3 in DNA: TGTGCCAGCAGTGCCCAAGGACAGGTGACGTTAGGGAACACTGAAGCTTTCTTT. It translates to CASSAQGQVTLGNTEAFF.

This clonotype appeared many times. V usage is TRBV20-1 and J usage is TRBJ2-7; D is possibly TRBD1 (5 bases). CDR1 is DFQATT, CDR2 SNEGSKA, per germline (reference sequence). Trimming left V 0 bases short and J 3 bases short, with 18 bases between. CDR3 length equals 16 residues. Written as DNA, the CDR3 is TGCAGTGCTAGAGATTCCTCAGGGTTCCTCTTCTACGAGCAGTACTTC. Amino acid sequence: CSARDSSGFLFYEQYF.

There are many counts of this clonotype. The gene calls are TRBV29-1 and TRBJ2-3; a possible D gene is TRBD1 (5 bases). The length of the CDR3 is 17 residues. Germline V lookup: CDR1 SQVTM, CDR2 ANQGSEA. Trimming stripped 2 bases from V and 6 bases from J, with 24 bases between. The CDR3 spells CSVESDPFQGTWDTQYF. CDR3 nucleotides: TGCAGCGTTGAATCCGACCCCTTTCAGGGAACTTGGGATACGCAGTATTTT.

In its sample, this clonotype was seen many times. The chain has TRBV3-1 and TRBJ2-1; D is uncertain. Germline lookup yields CDR1 LGHDT and CDR2 YNNKEL (reference sequence). Trimming took off 0 bases at V and 7 bases at J, with 16 bases between the two ends. This CDR3 contains 16 residues. CDR3 in amino acids: CASSQDLSPSDNEQFF. The CDR3 DNA follows: TGTGCCAGCAGCCAAGACCTCTCACCGTCCGATAATGAGCAGTTCTTC.

This clonotype was seen at least ten times. The chain recombines TRBV9 with TRBJ1-2; TRBD1 agrees at 7 bases. The J segment lost 2 bases and the V segment lost 4 bases, leaving 17 bases of the junction unmatched. The V gene's germline CDR1 is SGDLS and CDR2 YYNGEE. This CDR3 comprises 18 residues. As DNA, the CDR3 is TGTGCCAGCAGCCCTCGAGACAGGGCCAATATAGGGAACTATGGCTACACCTTC. Translating gives CASSPRDRANIGNYGYTF.

Ten or more counts support this clonotype. This chain joins TRBV29-1 and TRBJ2-7; D is unresolved. Trimming left V 4 bases short and J 1 base short, with 11 bases between. Germline loops: CDR1 SQVTM, CDR2 ANQGSEA. There are 13 residues in the CDR3. CDR3 in DNA: TGCAGCGTTGTACAAGGACCATCCTACGAGCAGTACTTC. Protein: CSVVQGPSYEQYF.